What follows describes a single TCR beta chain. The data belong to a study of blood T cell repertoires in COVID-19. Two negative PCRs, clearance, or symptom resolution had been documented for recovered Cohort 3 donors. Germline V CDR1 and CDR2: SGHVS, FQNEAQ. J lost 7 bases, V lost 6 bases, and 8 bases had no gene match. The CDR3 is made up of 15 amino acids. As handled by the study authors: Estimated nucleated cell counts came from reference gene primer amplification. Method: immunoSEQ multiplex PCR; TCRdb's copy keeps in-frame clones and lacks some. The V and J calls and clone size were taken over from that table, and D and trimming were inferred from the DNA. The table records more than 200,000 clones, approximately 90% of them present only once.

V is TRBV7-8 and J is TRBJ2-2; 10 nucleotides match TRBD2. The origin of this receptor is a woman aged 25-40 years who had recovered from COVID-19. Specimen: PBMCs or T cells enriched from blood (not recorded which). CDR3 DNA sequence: TGTGCCAGCAGGCTACTAGCGGGAAGTGGCGGGGAGCTGTTTTTT. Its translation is CASRLLAGSGGELFF.